This T cell receptor beta chain was obtained from a study of response to subunit inactivated influenza vaccine (dated by TCRdb to about 2018). For the wider study: To follow how T cells responded to a trivalent subunit inactivated influenza vaccine, the researchers relied on deep quantitative profiling of the T cell receptor repertoire.

What the authors observed across the whole study: It was suggested by the authors that each seasonal influenza vaccination may recruit only a limited number of new T cells.

Concerning this clonotype: It lacks a known antigen. No base-level quality is on record; no much larger clone is a single base apart.

Receptor libraries were prepared by RT-PCR. The sequencer listed for this sample is Illumina HiSeq 2500. In-frame beta chains were kept once TCRdb had trimmed the public reads at Q25 with fastp and called clones with MiXCR. CDR3 protein sequences are deduplicated, and each keeps its most common genes and DNA. The table for this sample lists about 780,000 distinct CDR3 sequences; approximately 17% of them were counted only once. Together, the top ten hold approximately 11% of the sample. The germline ends are 11 bases apart after V is trimmed by 0 bases and J by 3 bases. Taken from the germline V gene, the CDR1 and CDR2 loops are KGHSH and LQKENI. From the cysteine up to the phenylalanine, the CDR3 has a length of 15 residues. The entry retains the CDR3 DNA only, 45 bases that are in frame from base 1.

This TCR came from a man aged 45 to 65 who received an inactivated influenza vaccine. Donor details come from another sample of the same person, matched by shared clones. This material consisted of PBMCs from blood, taken roughly 5 days after vaccination. The chain joins TRBV18 to TRBJ1-1; the D gene identity is not certain. The DNA sequence follows: TGTGCCAGCTCACCACCGGTCGTCGGGTACACTGAAGCTTTCTTT. This gives the protein CASSPPVVGYTEAFF.